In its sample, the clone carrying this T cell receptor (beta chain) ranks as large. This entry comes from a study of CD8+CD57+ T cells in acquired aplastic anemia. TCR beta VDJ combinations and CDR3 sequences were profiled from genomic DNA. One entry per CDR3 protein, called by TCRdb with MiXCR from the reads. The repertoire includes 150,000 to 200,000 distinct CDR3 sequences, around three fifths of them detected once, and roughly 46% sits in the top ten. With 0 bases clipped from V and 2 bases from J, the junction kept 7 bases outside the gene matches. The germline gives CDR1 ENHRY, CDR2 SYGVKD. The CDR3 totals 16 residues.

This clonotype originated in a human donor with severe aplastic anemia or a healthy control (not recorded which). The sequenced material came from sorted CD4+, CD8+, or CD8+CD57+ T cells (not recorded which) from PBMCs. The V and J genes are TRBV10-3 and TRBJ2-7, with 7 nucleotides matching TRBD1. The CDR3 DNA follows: TGTGCCATCAGTGAGTCCCCGACAGGGCTAGCCTACGAGCAGTACTTC. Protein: CAISESPTGLAYEQYF.